This is a list of T cell receptor beta chains from one sample in a study of shared clonotypes between healthy human individuals. The table came from immunoSEQ multiplex PCR; TCRdb's copy has only in-frame clones and leaves some out. The sample holds 2 million to 2.5 million clones, about 94% seen once. Sequencing was carried out using naive CD4+ T cells sorted from blood. The receptors were gathered from a man between 18 and 29 years old in good health. Each CDR3 is given with its conserved first and last residue. A D gene is named only where the DNA matches it firmly. Clone size is shown for a subset of rows, as once, few, many or a class of expanded clone.

TRBJ2-5	-	-	TRBV5-1	CASSYGRPGLRETQYF	TGCGCCAGCAGCTATGGACGGCCGGGCCTTCGGGAGACCCAGTACTTC
TRBJ2-1	-	-	TRBV19	CASPRGKYHNEQFF	TGTGCCAGTCCTAGGGGAAAATATCACAATGAGCAGTTCTTC
TRBJ2-7	-	TRBD1	TRBV7-2	CASSLGGQGYEQYF	TGTGCCAGCAGCCTAGGAGGACAGGGCTACGAGCAGTACTTC
TRBJ1-2	few	-	TRBV2	CASTPQGVYGYTF	TGTGCCAGCACTCCCCAGGGCGTTTATGGCTACACCTTC
TRBJ2-7	-	TRBD1	TRBV7-2	CASSLAAGGGNYEQYF	TGTGCCAGCAGCTTAGCAGCAGGGGGCGGAAACTACGAGCAGTACTTC
TRBJ1-4	-	-	TRBV18	CASSPPGATTNEKLFF	TGTGCCAGCTCACCACCGGGGGCAACAACTAATGAAAAACTGTTTTTT
TRBJ1-5	-	-	TRBV2	CASRGLVTNSNQPQHF	TGTGCCAGCAGGGGGCTGGTGACCAATAGCAATCAGCCCCAGCATTTT
TRBJ2-5	-	TRBD1	TRBV6-5	CASSNRQGTQYF	TGTGCCAGCAGCAACCGACAGGGGACCCAGTACTTC
TRBJ2-7	-	-	TRBV6-6	CASSFTREEQYF	TGTGCCAGCAGTTTTACCCGCGAAGAGCAGTACTTC
TRBJ1-2	-	TRBD1	TRBV7-2	CASSFEMGTGGHGYTF	TGTGCCAGCAGCTTTGAAATGGGTACAGGGGGACATGGCTACACCTTC
TRBJ1-2	-	-	TRBV18	CASSPGSDHYGYTF	TGTGCCAGCTCACCGGGGTCGGACCATTATGGCTACACCTTC
TRBJ1-1	-	-	TRBV9	CASSVGLSDGSAMNTEAFF	TGTGCCAGCAGCGTAGGCTTGAGTGATGGCTCCGCCATGAACACTGAAGCTTTCTTT
TRBJ1-1	-	TRBD1	TRBV2	CASSGQGPNTEAFF	TGTGCCAGCAGCGGACAGGGACCGAACACTGAAGCTTTCTTT
TRBJ2-1	-	-	TRBV6-1	CASSGRDAKHEQFF	TGTGCCAGCAGTGGCCGGGACGCAAAGCATGAGCAGTTCTTC
TRBJ2-3	-	-	TRBV5-1	CASSTRDGTTSTDTQYF	TGCGCCAGCAGCACGCGGGACGGTACGACTAGCACAGATACGCAGTATTTT
TRBJ2-2	-	-	TRBV28	CASSPPHPGQSPGELFF	TGTGCCAGCAGTCCCCCCCATCCGGGACAATCACCGGGGGAGCTGTTTTTT
TRBJ1-2	once	-	TRBV2	CASSEQGFGYTF	TGTGCCAGCAGTGAACAGGGTTTCGGCTACACCTTC
TRBJ2-7	-	-	TRBV7-9	CASSHTGSNSYEQYF	TGTGCCAGCAGCCACACAGGGTCAAACTCCTACGAGCAGTACTTC
TRBJ1-5	-	TRBD1	TRBV6-5	CASSKTGQQPQHF	TGTGCCAGCAGTAAGACAGGGCAGCAGCCCCAGCATTTT
TRBJ2-7	-	TRBD2	TRBV30	CAWSTGGPYEQYF	TGTGCCTGGAGTACGGGGGGACCCTACGAGCAGTACTTC
TRBJ2-1	-	-	TRBV5-1	CASTLGGGTYNEQFF	TGCGCCAGCACATTGGGGGGTGGAACCTACAATGAGCAGTTCTTC
TRBJ1-3	-	-	TRBV7-8	CASSLGGAGSGNTIYF	TGTGCCAGCAGCTTAGGAGGGGCAGGCTCTGGAAACACCATATATTTT
TRBJ2-7	few	-	TRBV18	CASSPGSEQYF	TGTGCCAGCTCACCAGGGAGCGAGCAGTACTTC
TRBJ1-1	-	-	TRBV11-2	CASSLAALNTEAFF	TGTGCCAGCAGCTTGGCAGCTTTGAACACTGAAGCTTTCTTT
TRBJ1-2	-	-	TRBV28	CASSRFTGSYGYTF	TGTGCCAGCAGTCGGTTCACAGGGTCCTATGGCTACACCTTC